The present T cell receptor beta chain was sequenced within a study of T cells in Graves' hyperthyroidism and ophthalmopathy (dated by TCRdb to between 2018 and 2021). Regarding the study in general: Peripheral blood samples were taken at the time of initial diagnosis, prior to any treatment. A discovery cohort of roughly 96 patients, roughly 45 with Graves' ophthalmopathy and roughly 59 with stable Graves' hyperthyroidism, was used to find distinguishing TCR V-J signatures. Whether ophthalmopathy could be predicted prospectively was tested in an independent validation cohort made up of under 20 hyperthyroidism patients plus 17 patients who later progressed to ophthalmopathy. For training and testing, the approximately 97 patients in the discovery cohort were randomly divided in a 7:3 ratio. In addition, the study compared T-cell repertoires in thyroid tissue and in blood from roughly six Graves' hyperthyroidism patients. Following sampling, methimazole starting at 30 mg daily was given to hyperthyroidism patients, and high-dose intravenous methylprednisolone was given to ophthalmopathy patients. TCR Vbeta CDR3 sequencing of 120 to 150 peripheral blood samples (over 40 ophthalmopathy, 75 hyperthyroidism and some 17 progressor patients) is reported in the paper.

Relative to germline, V is 2 bases shorter and J is 0 bases shorter, with 5 bases between their ends. The CDR3 runs 14 residues from the cysteine to the phenylalanine. The read is trimmed to its CDR3 DNA, 42 bases read in frame from base 1. Ophthalmopathy patients had moderately to severely active disease, with a Clinical Activity Score of 3 or more, a NOSPECS grade of 4 or more, and a disease duration of less than 3 months. Patients with uncontrolled infections, other autoimmune diseases, pregnancy or lactation were excluded. Diagnoses were established on the basis of clinical symptoms, serum thyroxine and TRAb, thyroid ultrasound, and orbital computed tomography. Ficoll-Paque density gradient centrifugation was used to isolate PBMCs from 9.5 to 10 ml of fresh peripheral blood. Trizol reagent was used to extract total RNA, and RNA quality was then checked on an Agilent 2100 Bioanalyzer. Here is what the overall study found, with its caveats: Blood samples also contained most of the expanded thyroid clonotypes (frequency above 0.001), which suggests that blood repertoires may reflect thyroid immune responses. In validation, the model predicted progression to ophthalmopathy a median of roughly 6.1 months before onset, with approximately 68% sensitivity and almost 75% specificity. No statistical method was used to set the sample size in advance, and investigators knew the group allocation. Ophthalmopathy was separated from stable hyperthyroidism by a 13 V-J signature model, with 85% to 90% sensitivity and roughly 81% specificity obtained in cross-validation and 80%/75% obtained in testing.

This clonotype has ten or more counts. Its antigen is currently not known. No clone much larger than this one lies a single base away; base qualities are absent. The TCR beta CDR3 regions were amplified from the RNA transcripts. The TCR CDR3 was subjected to a first round of RT-PCR using the HTBI primer set and the Qiagen OneStep RT-PCR kit. Libraries were constructed in a second round of multiplex PCR, after which size selection and purification were performed. Sequencing of the libraries was done on an Illumina HiSeq2000 using paired-end 100 bp reads. In the authors' own workflow: SOAPnuke was used to process the raw data, throwing out any read that contained adapters or uncalled bases, had a mean Phred below 15, or lacked an exact constant-primer or identifier match. High-quality paired reads were merged using COPE v1.2.5, and each unique nucleotide sequence was defined as a clonotype. Clonotypes were aligned to IMGT TRBV, TRBD and TRBJ reference segments using MiTCR v1.1. The analysis was restricted to V-J combinations with a frequency above 0.0001, which together covered over 99% of the repertoires. The TCS score was defined as the ratio of F50 (clonal expansion) to E x V (chaos), calculated using BLOSUM62-based TCRdist between CDR3 peptides within each V-J. Welch's t-statistics and random forest reduced just over 500 V-J features to 10 to 15, which were used in a naive Bayes classifier (R e1071). Using fastp trimming at Q25 and MiXCR clonotype assembly, TCRdb reanalyzed the public sequencing data and kept in-frame beta chains. CDR3 protein sequences are deduplicated, and each keeps its most common genes and DNA. For this entry, the V and J calls and clone size follow TCRdb and not the study's own pipeline. Counted in this sample were hundreds of thousands of distinct CDR3 sequences; 16% of them appeared once. Of the sample, about 29% falls within the top ten clones.

The TCR originated in a young woman with Graves' ophthalmopathy. The source material was blood. The V and J genes are TRBV12-3 or TRBV12-4 and TRBJ1-3; the D gene lacks a confident call. The sequenced DNA: TGTGCCAGCAGTTTAAGGCACTCTGGAAACACCATATATTTT. This sequence encodes CASSLRHSGNTIYF.